This T cell receptor (beta chain) was sequenced in a study of blood T cells in healthy people across ages. J gave up 8 bases and V 1 base, and 13 bases lay outside the gene matches. This CDR3 region has 17 residues. Germline lookup yields CDR1 SGHRS and CDR2 YFSETQ. This clonotype was seen only a few times. About 10 milliliters of peripheral blood were drawn from each donor. Next came a second PCR, run for about 7 to 12 cycles, which used a sample-barcoded 5' primer along with a J-beta primer mix. TCRdb itself ran the 5' RACE reads through MiXCR, one entry per CDR3 protein. Among 800,000 or so distinct CDR3 sequences, about 45% were seen once, and the ten largest hold 15% to 20%.

This TCR derives from a man aged 80 or over in good health. The chain recombines TRBV5-1 with TRBJ2-1; 9 nucleotides align to TRBD2. The sample comprised blood. The CDR3 DNA follows: TGCGCCAGCAGCTTGAACCCGGCGGGAGGGCCCTCAGATGAGCAGTTCTTC. The encoded protein is CASSLNPAGGPSDEQFF.